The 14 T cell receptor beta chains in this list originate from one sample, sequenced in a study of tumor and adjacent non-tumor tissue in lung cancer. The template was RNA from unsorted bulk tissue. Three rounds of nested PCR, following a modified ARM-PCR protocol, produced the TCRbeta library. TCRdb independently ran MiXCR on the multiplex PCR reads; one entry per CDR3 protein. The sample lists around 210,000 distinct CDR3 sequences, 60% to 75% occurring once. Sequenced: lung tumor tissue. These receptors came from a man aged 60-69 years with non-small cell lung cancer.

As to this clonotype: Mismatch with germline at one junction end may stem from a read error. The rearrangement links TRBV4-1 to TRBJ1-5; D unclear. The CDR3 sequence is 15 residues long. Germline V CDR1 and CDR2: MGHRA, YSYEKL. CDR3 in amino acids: CASSQGEEVNQAQHF. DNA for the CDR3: TGCGCCAGCAGCCAAGGGGAGGAGGTTAATCAGGCCCAGCATTTT.

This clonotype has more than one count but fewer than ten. The CDR3 spells CASSQQGMESPLHF. The CDR3 bases are TGTGCCAGCAGTCAACAGGGGATGGAGTCACCCCTCCACTTT. This chain uses TRBV12-3 or TRBV12-4 with TRBJ1-6; 7 bases map to TRBD1. CDR3 length: 14 residues. Trimming took 5 bases from V and 10 from J; bases not matched to a gene: 8.

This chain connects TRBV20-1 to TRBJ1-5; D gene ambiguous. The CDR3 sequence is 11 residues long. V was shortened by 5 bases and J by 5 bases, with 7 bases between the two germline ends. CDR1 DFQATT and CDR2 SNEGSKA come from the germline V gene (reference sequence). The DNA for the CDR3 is TGCAGTGCTCAGAGCGATCAGCCCCAGCATTTT. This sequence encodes CSAQSDQPQHF.

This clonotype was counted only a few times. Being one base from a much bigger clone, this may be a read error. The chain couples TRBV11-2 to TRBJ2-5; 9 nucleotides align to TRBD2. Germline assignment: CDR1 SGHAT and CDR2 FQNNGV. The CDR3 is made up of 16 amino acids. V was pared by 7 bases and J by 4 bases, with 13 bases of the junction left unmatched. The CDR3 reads CASNSFAGGPGETQYF. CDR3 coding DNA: TGTGCCAGCAACTCATTTGCGGGGGGGCCCGGAGAGACCCAGTACTTC. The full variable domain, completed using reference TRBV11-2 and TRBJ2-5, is EAGVAQSPRYKIIEKRQSVAFWCNPISGHATLYWYQQILGQGPKLLIQFQNNGVVDDSQLPKDRFSAERLKGVDSTLKIQPAKLEDSAVYLCASNSFAGGPGETQYFGPGTRLLVL.

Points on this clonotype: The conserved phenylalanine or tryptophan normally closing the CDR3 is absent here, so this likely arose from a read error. CDR3 nucleotides: TGTGTCTGGAGAGACAGGCAGAAAACTGAAGCTTTCATT. Translation: CVWRDRQKTEAFI. The genes are TRBV30 and TRBJ1-1, with a weak D call TRBD1 (6 bases). CDR1 and CDR2 from the germline V gene are GTSNPN and SVGIG (reference sequence). CDR3 size: 13 residues.

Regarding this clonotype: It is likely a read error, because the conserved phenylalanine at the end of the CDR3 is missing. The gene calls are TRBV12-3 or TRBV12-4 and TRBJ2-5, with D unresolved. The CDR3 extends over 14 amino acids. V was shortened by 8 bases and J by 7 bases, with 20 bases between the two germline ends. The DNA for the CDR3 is TGTGCCAGCGGAGCATCACAGCTCCTAGGGACCCAGTACCTC. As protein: CASGASQLLGTQYL.

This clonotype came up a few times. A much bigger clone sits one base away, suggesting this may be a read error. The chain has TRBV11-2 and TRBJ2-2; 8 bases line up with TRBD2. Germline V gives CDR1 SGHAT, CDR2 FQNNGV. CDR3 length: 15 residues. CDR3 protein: CASNLSGGNTGELFF. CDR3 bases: TGTGCCAGCAACTTAAGCGGGGGGAACACCGGGGAGCTGTTTTTT.

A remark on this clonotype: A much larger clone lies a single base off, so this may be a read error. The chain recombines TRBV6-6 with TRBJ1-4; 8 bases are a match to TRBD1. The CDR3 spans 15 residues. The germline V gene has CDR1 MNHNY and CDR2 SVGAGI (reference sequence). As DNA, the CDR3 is TGTGCCTGCAGACAACCGGGACAGGATAATGAAAAACTGTTTTTT. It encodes CACRQPGQDNEKLFF.

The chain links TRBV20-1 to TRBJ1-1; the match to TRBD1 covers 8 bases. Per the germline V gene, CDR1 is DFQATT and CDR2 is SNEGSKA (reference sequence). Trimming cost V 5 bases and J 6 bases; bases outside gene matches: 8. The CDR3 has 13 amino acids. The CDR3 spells CSAFRTGLAEAFF. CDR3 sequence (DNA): TGCAGTGCTTTTCGGACAGGGCTCGCTGAAGCTTTCTTT.

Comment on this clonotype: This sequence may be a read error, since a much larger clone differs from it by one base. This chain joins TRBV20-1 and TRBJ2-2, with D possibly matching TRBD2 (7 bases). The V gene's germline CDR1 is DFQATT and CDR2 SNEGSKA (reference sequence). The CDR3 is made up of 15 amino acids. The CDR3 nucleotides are TGCAGTGCTAGTTACGGGAGGAGGGACACCGGGGAGCTGCTTTTT. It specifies CSASYGRRDTGELLF.

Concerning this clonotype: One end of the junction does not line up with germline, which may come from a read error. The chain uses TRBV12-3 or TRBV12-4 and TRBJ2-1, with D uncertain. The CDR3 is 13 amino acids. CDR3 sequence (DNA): TGTGCCTGCAGTTTAGGTGACTACAATGAGCAGTTCTTC. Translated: CACSLGDYNEQFF.

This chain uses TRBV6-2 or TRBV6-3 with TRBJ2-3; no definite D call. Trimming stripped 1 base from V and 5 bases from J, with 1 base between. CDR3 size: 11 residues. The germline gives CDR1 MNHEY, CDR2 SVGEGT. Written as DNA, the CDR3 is TGTGCCAGCAGTTACTTAGATACGCAGTATTTT. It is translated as CASSYLDTQYF.

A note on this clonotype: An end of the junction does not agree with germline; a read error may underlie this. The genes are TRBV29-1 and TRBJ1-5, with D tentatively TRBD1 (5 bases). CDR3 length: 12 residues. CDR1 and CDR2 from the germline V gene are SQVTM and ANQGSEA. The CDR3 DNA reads TGCATCGTTGGGGCCAGAGATCAGTCCCAGCATTTT. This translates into CIVGARDQSQHF. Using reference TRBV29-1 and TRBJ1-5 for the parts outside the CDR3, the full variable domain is SAVISQKPSRDICQRGTSLTIQCQVDSQVTMMFWYRQQPGQSLTLIATANQGSEATYESGFVIDKFPISRPNLTFSTLTVSNMSPEDSSIYLCIVGARDQSQHFGDGTRLSIL.

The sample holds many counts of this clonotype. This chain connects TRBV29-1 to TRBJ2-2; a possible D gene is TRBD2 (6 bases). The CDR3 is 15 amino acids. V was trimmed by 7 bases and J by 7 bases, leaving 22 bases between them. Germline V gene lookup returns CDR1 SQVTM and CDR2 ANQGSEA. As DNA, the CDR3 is TGCAGCGCCCGAATGGGGGGAACGGGGGTCGGGGAGCTGTTTTTT. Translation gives CSARMGGTGVGELFF.